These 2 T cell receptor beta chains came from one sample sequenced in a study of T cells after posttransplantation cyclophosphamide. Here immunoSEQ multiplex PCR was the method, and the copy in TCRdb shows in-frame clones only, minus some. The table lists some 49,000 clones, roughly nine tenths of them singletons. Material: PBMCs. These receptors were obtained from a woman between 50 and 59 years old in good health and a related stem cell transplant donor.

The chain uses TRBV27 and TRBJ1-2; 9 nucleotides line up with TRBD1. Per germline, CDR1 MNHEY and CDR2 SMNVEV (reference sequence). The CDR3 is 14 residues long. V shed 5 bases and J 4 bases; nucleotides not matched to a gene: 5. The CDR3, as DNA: TGTGCCAGCAGTCTACAGGGGGCGTCCTATGGCTACACCTTC. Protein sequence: CASSLQGASYGYTF.

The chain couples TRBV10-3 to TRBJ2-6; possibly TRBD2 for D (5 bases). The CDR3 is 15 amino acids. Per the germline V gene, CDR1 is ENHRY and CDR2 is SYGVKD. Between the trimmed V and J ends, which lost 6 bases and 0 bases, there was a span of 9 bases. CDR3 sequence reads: CAIRPGISGANVLTF. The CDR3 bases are TGTGCCATCAGACCCGGGATCTCTGGGGCCAACGTCCTGACTTTC.